Listed below are T cell receptor beta chains from one sample, sequenced in a study of PD-L1 blockade in urothelial cancer. Sequencing was performed with immunoSEQ multiplex PCR; in TCRdb, only in-frame clones are kept and a portion is missing. Seen here are around 80,000 clones, around 90% observed once, and the top ten hold approximately 6%. The input for sequencing was PBMCs, taken around atezolizumab (anti-PD-L1) treatment. The receptor source for this set is a woman aged 70-85 years with urothelial cancer. The CDR3 runs from the conserved cysteine through the conserved F or W.

TRBV5-1,CASSLAQGPSTDTQYF
TRBV2,CASRRGGLGEQFF
TRBV11-1,CASSSRTSGSSYNEQFF
TRBV7-9,CASSSEQGGRFGGYTF
TRBV10-3,CAIRPPGTSGGYTF
TRBV9,CASSVGLSDTQYF
TRBV6-6,CASNPGTGVYEQYF
TRBV9,CASSVSGYGDTEAFF
TRBV5-4,CASNFGGPGSGNTKYF
TRBV2,CASRGQGVYEQYF
TRBV27,CASSVHRNSYEQYF
TRBV6-6,CASSYSTGEWADTQYF
TRBV7-3,CASSLGTANTGELFF
TRBV7-9,CASSLAILAGGADTQYF
TRBV7-9,CASSLRRTSGANTGELFF
TRBV7-2,CASSLVAGTLGDTQYF
TRBV5-5,CASSLGGSVTTNEKLFF
TRBV6-6,CASSYPGQEIYTF
TRBV30,CAWRWGPISYEQYF
TRBV11-2,CASSLAGGGETQYF
TRBV2,CASTEAWQGGFRPQHF
TRBV19,CASSSTLTGTDTQYF
TRBV2,CASMRQGAGYGYTF
TRBV9,CASSVSRQLYSGANVLTF
TRBV18,CASSPASGGETQYF
TRBV6-6,CASYRTAGSYEQYF
TRBV18,CASSPGLRYQETQYF
TRBV4-1,CASSHPAPSGRLYNEQFF
TRBV7-2,CASSLELYQPQHF
TRBV28,CASSLIRGHTGELFF
TRBV11-3,CASSSQPGDTQYF
TRBV6-1,CASSVSGKTYEQYF
TRBV5-4,CASSPGGANTGELFF
TRBV5-4,CASSLEGTSGNFYEQYF
TRBV18,CASSPDRGWDEQYF
TRBV7-2,CASSLAGGEGQPQHF
TRBV19,CASSIRRGGTEAFF
TRBV6-1,CASRRKQGFLETQYF
TRBV19,CASSPPGGGQPQHF
TRBV7-3,CASSLSGGPQYEQYF
TRBV5-1,CASSLTGTGGFSYEQYF
TRBV4-1,CASSHDTEEAFF
TRBV4-2,CASSYSTSGGETQYF
TRBV7-2,CASSLVPDYGYTF
TRBV5-1,CASSLAGGEDEQYF
TRBV27,CASSLFSSGEDGYTF
TRBV19,CASTGANYYEQYF
TRBV18,CASSPGLASSAEQFF
TRBV6-5,CASTRDRGNEQFF
TRBV7-9,CASSLGGHSNQPQHF
TRBV29-1,CSVDSVGMGGTQYF
TRBV2,CASSRGYQPQHF
TRBV30,CAWSVRLRSSSYGYTF
TRBV4-3,CASSQGTGTGNTIYF
TRBV10-2,CASSVGHRNTGELFF
TRBV6-5,CASSYISGGLSGELFF
TRBV11-2,CASSRRGGSDWELFF